These 3 T cell receptor beta chains originate from one sample sequenced in a study of T cell responses to AZD1222 COVID-19 vaccine (TCRdb year 2021). The sample's time point label is to be understood as: baseline before first vaccination. Library prep was done by the immunoSEQ multiplex PCR assay. In TCRdb, the immuneACCESS table is reduced to in-frame sequences with V and J assigned. These tables do not hold every clone; where another copy was compared, an unresolved V gene accounts for under half, and the others remain unexplained. This sample lists 90,000 to 95,000 clones; about 89% were detected once. Jointly, the top ten make up 6% to 9% of the sample. The sample in question was peripheral blood, obtained on day 0 of AZD1222 vaccination. These receptors all come from an adult in good health.

This clone was found once. This chain links TRBV10-1 with TRBJ2-7, with 8 bases lining up with TRBD2. CDR1 and CDR2 (germline): WNHNN, SYGVQD (reference sequence). The CDR3 totals 12 residues. With V trimmed by 6 bases and J by 7 bases, 5 bases remained unmatched. This chain's CDR3 is CASRGSGEEQYF. CDR3 nucleotide sequence: TGCGCCAGCAGGGGTAGCGGGGAAGAGCAGTACTTC.

The chain carries TRBV6-1 and TRBJ1-1; D not resolved. From germline, CDR1 is MNHNS and CDR2 SASEGT. This CDR3 is 13 amino acids long. V gave up 5 bases and J gave up 2 bases, with 9 bases separating them. The CDR3 here is CASSLVGNTEAFF. The CDR3 nucleotides read TGTGCCAGCAGTTTAGTAGGTAACACTGAAGCTTTCTTT.

In its sample, this clone was seen a few times. Other nucleotide sequences in the sample specify the same CDR3. The gene calls are TRBV6-5 and TRBJ1-2, with TRBD1 matching over 8 bases. V shed 0 bases, J shed 4 bases, and the junction held 4 bases outside the gene matches. The CDR3 sequence is 15 residues long. Germline V gene sequence: CDR1 MNHEY, CDR2 SVGAGI. CDR3 in amino acids: CASSYSTGALYGYTF. The CDR3 DNA sequence: TGTGCCAGCAGTTACTCGACAGGGGCCCTCTATGGCTACACCTTC.